Following are 25 T cell receptor beta chains from one sample sequenced in a study of blood T cell repertoires in COVID-19. Profiling relied on immunoSEQ multiplex PCR, and the TCRdb table lists in-frame clones only, not all of them. The sample carries 250,000 or so clones, approximately 88% recorded once. Source material: peripheral blood. These TCRs come from a woman in her thirties with COVID-19, enrolled during active disease.

V and J are TRBV10-2 and TRBJ2-5; D is unresolved. This CDR3 contains 12 residues. V dropped 5 bases and J dropped 2 bases, with 6 bases sitting between them. The germline gives CDR1 WSHSY, CDR2 SAAADI. The CDR3 region has the DNA TGCGCCAGCAGTCCTCTTCAAGAGACCCAGTACTTC. Its translation is CASSPLQETQYF.

This clone was picked up a small number of times. J is TRBJ1-1 and V is TRBV2; possible D gene TRBD1, 5 bases. The CDR3 loop spans 14 amino acids. Trimming took off 6 bases at V and 0 bases at J, with 11 bases between the two ends. CDR1 is SNHLY, CDR2 FYNNEI, per germline. This CDR3 is CASSLQVLNTEAFF. DNA of the CDR3: TGTGCCAGCAGCTTACAGGTGCTGAACACTGAAGCTTTCTTT.

V and J are TRBV13 and TRBJ1-4, with 8 bases matching TRBD1. Germline V gene sequence: CDR1 PRHDT, CDR2 FYEKMQ (reference sequence). V trimming: 5 bases; J trimming: 5 bases; junction bases outside the gene matches: 4. This CDR3 spans 14 amino acids. The CDR3 sequence: CASSTGGENEKLFF. The CDR3 DNA follows: TGTGCCAGCAGCACAGGGGGGGAAAATGAAAAACTGTTTTTT.

The table lists this clone with a count of one. The chain employs TRBV6-2 or TRBV6-3 and TRBJ1-2; weak D call: TRBD1 (5 bases). Trimming removed 3 bases from V and 4 bases from J, with 9 bases in between. Per the germline V gene, CDR1 is MNHEY and CDR2 is SVGEGT. The CDR3 has 13 amino acids. CDR3 residues: CASSYSGFYGYTF. The CDR3 DNA is TGTGCCAGCAGTTATTCAGGGTTCTATGGCTACACCTTC.

V usage is TRBV9 and J usage is TRBJ2-2; D possibly corresponds to TRBD1 (6 bases). Per germline, CDR1 SGDLS and CDR2 YYNGEE. This CDR3 is built from 15 residues. With 6 bases removed from V and 5 bases from J, the gap between germline ends came to 17 bases. The CDR3 coding sequence is TGTGCCAGCAACCCTACGGGACATACTACCGGGGAGCTGTTTTTT. It codes for CASNPTGHTTGELFF.

The chain links TRBV7-4 to TRBJ1-5, with TRBD1 as a possible D gene (6 bases). Germline CDR1 and CDR2: SGHVT and SQSDAQ. The ends were cut back, 5 bases at V and 3 bases at J, with 17 bases in the middle. This CDR3 has 16 residues. The CDR3 nucleotides are TGTGCCAGCAGCCAAGGTGGGGGCGACCTCAATCAGCCCCAGCATTTT. Translation: CASSQGGGDLNQPQHF.

J is TRBJ1-2 and V is TRBV4-2; D not resolved. The CDR3 is 16 amino acids. Germline CDR1 LGHNA, CDR2 YNFKEQ. Trimming took off 0 bases at V and 4 bases at J, with 15 bases between the two ends. CDR3 sequence (DNA): TGTGCCAGCAGCCAAGATCCCGAGGCCCGGGGCTATGGCTACACCTTC. It is translated as CASSQDPEARGYGYTF.

The chain couples TRBV29-1 to TRBJ1-6, with 10 bases identical to TRBD1. V shed 6 bases and J 10 bases; nucleotides not matched to a gene: 6. Germline-derived CDR1 and CDR2 are SQVTM and ANQGSEA. This CDR3 region has 13 residues. CDR3 in amino acids: CSVRDRGESPLHF. The DNA for the CDR3 is TGCAGCGTCCGGGACAGGGGCGAATCACCCCTCCACTTT.

The V call is TRBV5-6, the J call TRBJ2-6; tentative D call: TRBD2 (6 bases). V was clipped by 1 base and J by 1 base, with 12 bases between them. The germline CDR1 and CDR2 sequences are SGHDT and YYEEEE. This CDR3 has 17 amino acids. CDR3 protein: CASSLTSGHSGANVLTF. The CDR3 coding sequence is TGTGCCAGCAGCTTGACGAGCGGGCATTCTGGGGCCAACGTCCTGACTTTC.

In this sample, this clone turned up once. The chain uses TRBV30 and TRBJ2-2; D not resolved. Between the trimmed V and J ends, which lost 2 bases and 1 base, there was a span of 2 bases. The length of the CDR3 is 12 residues. Germline values: CDR1 GTSNPN, CDR2 SVGIG (reference sequence). CDR3 DNA sequence: TGTGCCTGGAGTCAGAACACCGGGGAGCTGTTTTTT. Its translation: CAWSQNTGELFF.

CDR3 in DNA: TGCACCAGCAGCGAACAGTCCTATGGCTACACCTTC. Translation gives CTSSEQSYGYTF. The V gene is TRBV1, the J gene TRBJ1-2; TRBD1 is taken as the D call from the table, unchecked against the DNA. TRBV1 is a pseudogene. The CDR3 covers 12 residues.

This chain joins TRBV4-2 and TRBJ1-1; tentatively, D is TRBD1 (6 bases). The germline CDR1 and CDR2 sequences are LGHNA and YNFKEQ. The CDR3 spans 16 residues. Trimming shortened V by 0 bases and J by 5 bases, and 16 bases separated the two germline ends. CDR3 sequence (DNA): TGTGCCAGCAGCCAAGATCATCCTGGCAGGGGAACTGAAGCTTTCTTT. Translation: CASSQDHPGRGTEAFF.

The CDR3 sequence: CASSLEQGGGGSTYTQYF. The CDR3 nucleotides are TGCGCCAGCAGCCTCGAGCAGGGTGGGGGGGGAAGCACGTATACGCAGTATTTT. The V call is TRBV4-3, the J call TRBJ2-3; 7 bases are a match to TRBD2. The CDR3 runs 18 residues. With V trimmed by 4 bases and J by 7 bases, 20 bases remained unmatched. CDR1 is LGHNA and CDR2 is YSLEER in the germline V gene.

CDR3 region: CSASGRMRRGYTF. In DNA, the CDR3 is TGCAGTGCTAGTGGCAGGATGAGACGAGGCTACACCTTC. The chain recombines TRBV20-1 with TRBJ1-2; D is unresolved. V gave up 3 bases and J gave up 8 bases, with 16 bases separating them. Per germline, CDR1 DFQATT and CDR2 SNEGSKA (reference sequence). This CDR3 has 13 residues.

The chain has TRBV20-1 and TRBJ2-5; D unclear. This CDR3 has 10 amino acids. V was pared by 5 bases and J by 3 bases, with 4 bases between. CDR1 and CDR2 from the germline V gene are DFQATT and SNEGSKA (reference sequence). CDR3 residues: CSAHEETQYF. The CDR3 DNA follows: TGCAGTGCTCATGAAGAGACCCAGTACTTC.

In DNA, the CDR3 is TGTGCCAGCAGCTTATTGGGGGAGGCCCAGTACTTC. This codes for CASSLLGEAQYF. The chain links TRBV7-9 to TRBJ2-5; tentatively, D is TRBD2 (6 bases). CDR1 is SEHNR, CDR2 FQNEAQ, per germline (reference sequence). CDR3 length equals 12 residues. Between the trimmed V and J ends, which lost 2 bases and 9 bases, there was a span of 10 bases.

This clone was observed a single time. This chain uses TRBV11-3 with TRBJ2-3; 8 bases line up with TRBD1. V lost 5 bases to trimming and J lost 0 bases; unmatched junction nucleotides: 7. This CDR3 is built from 16 residues. In germline, CDR1 is SGHNT, CDR2 YENEEA. CDR3 coding DNA: TGTGCCAGCAGCCGCTATCGGGACAGGAGCACAGATACGCAGTATTTT. This translates into CASSRYRDRSTDTQYF.

In this sample, this clone turned up once. The chain has TRBV19 and TRBJ1-1; D possibly corresponds to TRBD1 (6 bases). Germline V gene lookup returns CDR1 LNHDA and CDR2 SQIVND (reference sequence). The CDR3 is 15 residues long. V shed 6 bases and J shed 0 bases, with 14 bases lying between them. The chain's CDR3 is CASSTVHRVNTEAFF. The CDR3 bases are TGTGCCAGTAGCACAGTCCACAGGGTGAACACTGAAGCTTTCTTT.

This clone occurred once. J is TRBJ2-5 and V is TRBV7-2; 8 bases agree with TRBD2. Germline loops: CDR1 SGHTA, CDR2 FQGNSA. There are 16 residues in the CDR3. The V gene end was trimmed by 1 base and the J gene end by 1 base; junction bases not matched to a gene: 5. In DNA, the CDR3 is TGTGCCAGCAGCTTAGTTGCGGGGGGATTCCAAGAGACCCAGTACTTC. Translated: CASSLVAGGFQETQYF.

The V gene is TRBV28, the J gene TRBJ1-6; the D gene is possibly TRBD1 (6 bases). The CDR3 loop spans 14 amino acids. The germline V gene encodes CDR1 MDHEN and CDR2 SYDVKM. V lost 3 bases to trimming and J lost 10 bases, with 13 bases between them. The CDR3: CASSLGGLGSPLHF. The CDR3 DNA reads as TGTGCCAGCAGTTTGGGGGGGCTAGGATCACCCCTCCACTTT.

The J gene is TRBJ1-2, the V gene TRBV3-1 (or the pseudogene TRBV3-2); 8 bases match TRBD1. J lost 4 bases, V lost 2 bases, and 3 bases had no gene match. Germline V gives CDR1 LGHDT, CDR2 YNNKEL (reference sequence). The CDR3 consists of 14 residues. The CDR3 DNA reads as TGTGCCAGCAGCCAATCGGACAGGGCCTATGGCTACACCTTC. This encodes CASSQSDRAYGYTF.

The V call is TRBV28, the J call TRBJ2-7; 8 bases match TRBD1. The CDR3 covers 15 residues. Germline CDR1 is MDHEN and CDR2 is SYDVKM. V lost 4 bases, J lost 7 bases, and 12 bases stayed unmatched. CDR3 DNA sequence: TGTGCCAGCAGTTACGGACAGGGAGTGGCTCGGGAGCAGTACTTC. This gives the protein CASSYGQGVAREQYF.

This sequence joins TRBV4-1 and TRBJ2-5; 8 bases line up with TRBD2. CDR1 is MGHRA and CDR2 is YSYEKL in the germline V gene. This CDR3 has 16 residues. After removal of 0 bases from V and 5 bases from J, the junction contained 8 bases not matched to a gene. The CDR3 region is CASSQEWGTRRETQYF. CDR3 nucleotides: TGCGCCAGCAGCCAAGAATGGGGGACTAGGAGGGAGACCCAGTACTTC.

The V call is TRBV27, the J call TRBJ2-1; TRBD1 matches at 9 bases. Germline V gene sequence: CDR1 MNHEY, CDR2 SMNVEV (reference sequence). Unmatched junction bases numbered 12, after V lost 9 bases and J lost 3 bases. There are 16 residues in the CDR3. The CDR3 loop reads CASRSEDRGSYNEQFF. As DNA, the CDR3 is TGTGCCAGTAGAAGTGAGGACAGGGGCAGCTACAATGAGCAGTTCTTC.

This rearrangement joins TRBV6-2 or TRBV6-3 to TRBJ2-1; no clear D. The CDR3 is 13 amino acids. Trimming shortened V by 2 bases and J by 4 bases, and 6 bases separated the two germline ends. The germline V gene has CDR1 MNHEY and CDR2 SVGEGT. CDR3 DNA sequence: TGTGCCAGCAGTTACCGGTATTACAATGAGCAGTTCTTC. Its translation is CASSYRYYNEQFF.